Listed below are T cell receptor beta chains from one sample, sequenced in a study of PD-L1 blockade in urothelial cancer. Sequenced by immunoSEQ multiplex PCR; TCRdb stores in-frame clones only, minus some. The repertoire includes approximately 100,000 clones, roughly nine tenths of them detected once, and approximately 1% sits in the top ten. Sequencing was performed on PBMCs, taken around atezolizumab (anti-PD-L1) treatment. The receptors were gathered from a woman aged 80 or older with urothelial cancer. The CDR3 runs from the conserved cysteine through the conserved F or W. The order of the fields is J gene, D gene, clone size, V gene, CDR3 DNA, CDR3 protein. The D gene is left open where the match is weak. The listing skips clone size in some rows; elsewhere it reads once, few, many or a size class.

>TRBJ2-3|NA|once|TRBV11-3
TGTGCCAGCAGCCAGGAAAACACAGATACGCAGTATTTT
CASSQENTDTQYF
>TRBJ2-3|TRBD2|NA|TRBV6-5
TGTGCCAGCAGTTATATAGCGGGAGCGGGGACGGATACGCAGTATTTT
CASSYIAGAGTDTQYF
>TRBJ2-1|NA|NA|TRBV27
TGTGCCAGCAGTTTAGAGGTGGAGGCCAATGAGCAGTTCTTC
CASSLEVEANEQFF
>TRBJ1-1|NA|NA|TRBV7-9
TGTGCCAGCAGCTTTTCAGGGGCCCTTGAGGCTTTCTTT
CASSFSGALEAFF
>TRBJ2-5|NA|NA|TRBV7-9
TGTGCCAGCAGCTTTTCCTTGGCCAAATACGAGACCCAGTACTTC
CASSFSLAKYETQYF
>TRBJ1-5|NA|NA|TRBV5-1
TGCGCCAGCAGCTTGGGTGGCACGAATCAGCCCCAGCATTTT
CASSLGGTNQPQHF
>TRBJ2-2|NA|NA|TRBV5-1
TGCGCCAGCAGCTTGGGGCAGAACACCGGGGAGCTGTTTTTT
CASSLGQNTGELFF
>TRBJ2-2|NA|NA|TRBV7-3
TGTGCCAGCAGCTTCGGCGGGAACACCGGGGAGCTGTTTTTT
CASSFGGNTGELFF
>TRBJ2-7|NA|NA|TRBV28
TGTGCCAGCGCAAGTGGTATCGGGAGCCCCGGCGAGCAGTACTTC
CASASGIGSPGEQYF
>TRBJ1-1|NA|few|TRBV4-2
TGTGCCAGCAGCCAACATCCGGTCGCACAGGGAAGCCCTGAAGCTTTCTTT
CASSQHPVAQGSPEAFF
>TRBJ2-7|TRBD1|NA|TRBV28
TGTGCCAGCAGTTCCAGGGGGTACCGCGACGAGCAGTACTTC
CASSSRGYRDEQYF
>TRBJ2-2|NA|NA|TRBV20-1
TGCAGTGCTAGAGGGCCGGGGGAGCTGTTTTTT
CSARGPGELFF
>TRBJ2-2|NA|NA|TRBV6-5
TGTGCCAGCAGCCCCCGGGGAGGGAACACCGGGGAGCTGTTTTTT
CASSPRGGNTGELFF
>TRBJ1-1|NA|NA|TRBV10-1
TGCGCCAGCAGTGATCAGGACAGAGCTGAAGCTTTCTTT
CASSDQDRAEAFF
>TRBJ2-1|NA|NA|TRBV6-5
TGTGCCAGCAGAGAGGTAGCATCCTACAATGAGCAGTTCTTC
CASREVASYNEQFF
>TRBJ2-2|TRBD2|NA|TRBV5-4
TGTGCCAGCAGCACTGGACTAGCGGGATATACCGGGGAGCTGTTTTTT
CASSTGLAGYTGELFF
>TRBJ2-3|NA|NA|TRBV5-1
TGCGCCAGCAGCTTGGCTAGAAGCACAGATACGCAGTATTTT
CASSLARSTDTQYF
>TRBJ1-2|NA|NA|TRBV9
TGTGCCAGCAGCGCGTCAGGGAAACTTAACTATGGCTACACCTTC
CASSASGKLNYGYTF
>TRBJ1-5|TRBD1|NA|TRBV27
TGTGCCAGCAGTGCCGGGACAGCTAGCAATCAGCCCCAGCATTTT
CASSAGTASNQPQHF
>TRBJ1-1|NA|NA|TRBV20-1
TGCAGTGCTAGACAAAACACTGAAGCTTTCTTT
CSARQNTEAFF
>TRBJ2-2|NA|NA|TRBV28
TGTGCCAGCAGTCCCGGTGACAGAAACACCGGGGAGCTGTTTTTT
CASSPGDRNTGELFF
>TRBJ1-2|NA|NA|TRBV5-5
TGTGCCAGCGGCCACAGGGTGTTAGAGTCGGGCTACACCTTC
CASGHRVLESGYTF
>TRBJ1-4|TRBD1|NA|TRBV27
TGTGCCAGCAGTTTGAATCCGGGACAGGCTAATGAAAAACTGTTTTTT
CASSLNPGQANEKLFF
>TRBJ2-5|NA|NA|TRBV6-1
TGTGCCAGCAGCGTTGACGGGTACCAAGAGACCCAGTACTTC
CASSVDGYQETQYF
>TRBJ2-5|NA|NA|TRBV5-6
TGTGCCAGCAGCCCCCGACAGATCCAAGAGACCCAGTACTTC
CASSPRQIQETQYF
>TRBJ2-5|TRBD2|NA|TRBV18
TGTGCCAGCTCACGGCCTAGCGGGAGTGGTGGGAGGAAGACCCAGTACTTC
CASSRPSGSGGRKTQYF
>TRBJ2-5|TRBD2|NA|TRBV4-2
TGTGCCAGCAGCCAAGCAGGTGTGCGGGAGGGCGGGGAGACCCAGTACTTC
CASSQAGVREGGETQYF
>TRBJ2-7|TRBD1|NA|TRBV4-1
TGCGCCAGCAGCCAAGGGGGGACAGGGGGCCGGCGCTACGAGCAGTACTTC
CASSQGGTGGRRYEQYF
>TRBJ1-3|NA|NA|TRBV9
TGTGCCAGCAGCGTAGGAACCGAGTCTGGAAACACCATATATTTT
CASSVGTESGNTIYF
>TRBJ1-5|TRBD1|NA|TRBV7-6
TGTGCCAGCAGCCTGACAGGGGGCGGGAGCAATCAGCCCCAGCATTTT
CASSLTGGGSNQPQHF
>TRBJ1-4|NA|NA|TRBV5-6
TGTGCCAGCAGTGGCGGCCCAACTAATGAAAAACTGTTTTTT
CASSGGPTNEKLFF
>TRBJ2-1|TRBD2|NA|TRBV30
TGTGCCTGGAGACCTGGCGCGGGAGATGTTAATGAGCAGTTCTTC
CAWRPGAGDVNEQFF
>TRBJ2-2|NA|NA|TRBV28
TGTGCCAGCAGTTCAGGAGGGGACACCGGGGAGCTGTTTTTT
CASSSGGDTGELFF
>TRBJ1-1|TRBD1|NA|TRBV29-1
TGCAGCGTTGGGGAGGCAGGGGGCACTGAAGCTTTCTTT
CSVGEAGGTEAFF
>TRBJ2-7|NA|NA|TRBV21-1
TGTGCCAGCAGCAAAGCCGAGAGGGACAGGGCAACAACATACGAGCAGTACTTC
CASSKAERDRATTYEQYF
>TRBJ2-2|TRBD2|NA|TRBV19
TGTGCCAGTAGGGGGACTAGCGGGAACACCGGGGAGCTGTTTTTT
CASRGTSGNTGELFF
>TRBJ1-4|NA|NA|TRBV7-8
TGTGCCAGCAGCTTACCCCGCCGGGGGGAACAAAATGAAAAACTGTTTTTT
CASSLPRRGEQNEKLFF
>TRBJ1-1|NA|once|TRBV4-2
TGTGCCAGCAGCCAAGAAACTCAGAGGGACACTGAAGCTTTCTTT
CASSQETQRDTEAFF